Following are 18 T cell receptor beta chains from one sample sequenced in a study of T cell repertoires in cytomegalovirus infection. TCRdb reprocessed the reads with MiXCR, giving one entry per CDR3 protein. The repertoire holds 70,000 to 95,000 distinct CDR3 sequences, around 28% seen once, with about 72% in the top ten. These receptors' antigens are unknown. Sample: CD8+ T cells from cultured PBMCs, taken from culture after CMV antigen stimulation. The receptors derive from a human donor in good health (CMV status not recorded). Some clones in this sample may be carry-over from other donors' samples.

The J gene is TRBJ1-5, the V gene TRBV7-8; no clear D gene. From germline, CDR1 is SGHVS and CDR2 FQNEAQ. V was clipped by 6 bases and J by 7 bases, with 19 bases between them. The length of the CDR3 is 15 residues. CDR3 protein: CASRIGRDIGQPQHF. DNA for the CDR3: TGTGCCAGCAGGATAGGGAGGGATATTGGACAGCCCCAGCATTTT.

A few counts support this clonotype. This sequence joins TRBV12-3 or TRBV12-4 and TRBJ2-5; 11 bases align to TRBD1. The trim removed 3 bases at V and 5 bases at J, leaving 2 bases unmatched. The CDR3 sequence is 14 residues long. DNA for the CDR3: TGTGCCAGCAGTTTGGGACAGGGGGTGGAGACCCAGTACTTC. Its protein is CASSLGQGVETQYF.

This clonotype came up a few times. The DNA for the CDR3 is TGTGCCAGCAGCGGAGGGGGGGGCTGGATAAATGAGCAGTTCTTC. Encoded protein: CASSGGGGWINEQFF. This chain joins TRBV5-6 and TRBJ2-1, with D possibly matching TRBD2 (7 bases). V was pared by 4 bases and J by 7 bases, with 18 bases between. Germline V gene sequence: CDR1 SGHDT, CDR2 YYEEEE. The CDR3 length is 15 residues.

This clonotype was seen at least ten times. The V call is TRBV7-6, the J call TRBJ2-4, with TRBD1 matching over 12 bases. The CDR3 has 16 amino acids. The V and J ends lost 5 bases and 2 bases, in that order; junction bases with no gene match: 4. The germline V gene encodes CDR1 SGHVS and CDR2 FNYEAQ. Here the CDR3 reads CASSPGQGATKNIQYF. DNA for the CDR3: TGTGCCAGCAGCCCGGGACAGGGGGCGACCAAAAACATTCAGTACTTC.

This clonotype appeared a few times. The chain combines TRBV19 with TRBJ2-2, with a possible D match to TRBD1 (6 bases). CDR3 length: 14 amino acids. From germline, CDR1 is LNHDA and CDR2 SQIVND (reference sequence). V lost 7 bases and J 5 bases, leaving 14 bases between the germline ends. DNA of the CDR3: TGTGCCAGTACCTGGGACATTGCAACCGGGGAGCTGTTTTTT. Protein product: CASTWDIATGELFF.

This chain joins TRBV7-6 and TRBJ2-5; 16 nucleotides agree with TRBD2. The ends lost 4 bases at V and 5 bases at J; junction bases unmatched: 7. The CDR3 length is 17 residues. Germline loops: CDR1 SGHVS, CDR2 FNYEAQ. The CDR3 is CASSWGTSGGAEETQYF. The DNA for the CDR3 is TGTGCCAGCAGCTGGGGGACTAGCGGGGGGGCGGAGGAGACCCAGTACTTC.

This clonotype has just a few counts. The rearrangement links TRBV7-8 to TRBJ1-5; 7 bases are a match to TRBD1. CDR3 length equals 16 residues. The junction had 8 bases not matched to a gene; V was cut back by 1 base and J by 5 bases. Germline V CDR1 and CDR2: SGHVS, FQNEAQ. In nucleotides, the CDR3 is TGTGCCAGCAGCTTAGTCGAGACAGGGATTTATCAGCCCCAGCATTTT. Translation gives CASSLVETGIYQPQHF.

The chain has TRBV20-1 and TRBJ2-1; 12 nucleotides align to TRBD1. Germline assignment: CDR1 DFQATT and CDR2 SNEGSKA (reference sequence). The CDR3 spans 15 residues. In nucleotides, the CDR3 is TGCAGAGCTGGGGATCCGGGACAGGGGGCGCGAGAGCAGTTCTTC. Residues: CRAGDPGQGAREQFF.

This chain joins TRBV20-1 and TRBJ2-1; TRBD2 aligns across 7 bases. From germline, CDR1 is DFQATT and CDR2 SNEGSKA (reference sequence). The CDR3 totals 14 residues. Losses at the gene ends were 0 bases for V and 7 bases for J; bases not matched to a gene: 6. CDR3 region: CSARDLASGNEQFF. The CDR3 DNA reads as TGCAGTGCTAGAGATTTGGCTAGCGGTAATGAGCAGTTCTTC.

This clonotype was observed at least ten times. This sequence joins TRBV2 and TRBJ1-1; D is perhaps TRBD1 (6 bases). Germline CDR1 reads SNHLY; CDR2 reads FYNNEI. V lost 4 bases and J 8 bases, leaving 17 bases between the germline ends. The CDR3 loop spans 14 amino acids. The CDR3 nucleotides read TGTGCCAGCAGTGTCGGCAGTCCTACAGGGGAAGCTTTCTTT. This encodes CASSVGSPTGEAFF.

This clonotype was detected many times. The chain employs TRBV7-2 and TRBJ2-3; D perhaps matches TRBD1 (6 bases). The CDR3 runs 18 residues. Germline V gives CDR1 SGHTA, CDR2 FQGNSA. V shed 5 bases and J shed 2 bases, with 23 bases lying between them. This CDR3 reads CASSRPTGQGLFTDTQYF. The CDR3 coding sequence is TGTGCCAGCAGCCGACCTACAGGGCAGGGCTTATTCACAGATACGCAGTATTTT.

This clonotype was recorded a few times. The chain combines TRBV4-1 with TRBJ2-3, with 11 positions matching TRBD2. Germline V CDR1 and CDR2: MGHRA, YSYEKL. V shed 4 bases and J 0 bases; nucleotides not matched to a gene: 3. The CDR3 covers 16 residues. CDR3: CASSPSGGSSTDTQYF. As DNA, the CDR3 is TGCGCCAGCAGCCCTAGCGGGGGGTCGAGCACAGATACGCAGTATTTT.

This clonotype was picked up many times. Here the CDR3 DNA reads TGTGCCAGCTCGCCCGGGACAGGGGGCCCCACTAACTATGGCTACACCTTC. Its protein is CASSPGTGGPTNYGYTF. The rearrangement uses TRBV18 and TRBJ1-2; 12 bases match TRBD1. The CDR3 covers 17 residues. V lost 6 bases to trimming and J lost 0 bases; unmatched junction nucleotides: 8. Germline CDR1 KGHSH, CDR2 LQKENI.

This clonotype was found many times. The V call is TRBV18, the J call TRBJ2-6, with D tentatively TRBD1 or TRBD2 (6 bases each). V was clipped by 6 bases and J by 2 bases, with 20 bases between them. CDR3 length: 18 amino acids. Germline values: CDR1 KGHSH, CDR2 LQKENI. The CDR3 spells CASSSLRAGGPGANVLTF. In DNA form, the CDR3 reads TGTGCCAGCTCTTCCCTGAGGGCCGGGGGCCCTGGGGCCAACGTCCTGACTTTC.

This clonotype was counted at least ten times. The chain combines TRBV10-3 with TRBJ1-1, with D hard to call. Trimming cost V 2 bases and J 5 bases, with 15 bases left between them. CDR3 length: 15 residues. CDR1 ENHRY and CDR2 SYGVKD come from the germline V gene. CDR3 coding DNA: TGTGCCATCAGTGAGGCTTTCCAGGTTGTGACTGAAGCTTTCTTT. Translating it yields CAISEAFQVVTEAFF.

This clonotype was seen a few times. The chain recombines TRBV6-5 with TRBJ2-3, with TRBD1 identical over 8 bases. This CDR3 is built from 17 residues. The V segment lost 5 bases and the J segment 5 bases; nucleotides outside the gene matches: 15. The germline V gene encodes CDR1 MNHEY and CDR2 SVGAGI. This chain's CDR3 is CASSVALQGADLDTQYF. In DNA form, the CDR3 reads TGTGCCAGCAGTGTGGCTCTTCAGGGGGCGGACCTAGATACGCAGTATTTT.

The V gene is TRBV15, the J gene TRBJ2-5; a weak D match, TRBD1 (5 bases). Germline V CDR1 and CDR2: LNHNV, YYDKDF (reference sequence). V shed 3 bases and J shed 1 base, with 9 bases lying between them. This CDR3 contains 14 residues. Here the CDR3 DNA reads TGTGCCACCAGCAGCGACAGTGCCCAAGAGACCCAGTACTTC. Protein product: CATSSDSAQETQYF.

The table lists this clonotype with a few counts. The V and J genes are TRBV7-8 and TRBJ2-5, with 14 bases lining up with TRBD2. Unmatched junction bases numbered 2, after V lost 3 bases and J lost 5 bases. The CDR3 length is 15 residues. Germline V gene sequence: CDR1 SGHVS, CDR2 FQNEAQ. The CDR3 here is CASSLWTSGGETQYF. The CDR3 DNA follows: TGTGCCAGCAGCTTGTGGACTAGCGGGGGGGAGACCCAGTACTTC.